This T cell receptor (beta chain) stems from a study of shared clonotypes between healthy human individuals. Study background: CD4 naive cells filled three plates per donor, CD4 memory three, CD8 naive two and CD8 memory one. Findings of the study overall: Clonotypes not shared had lower generation probabilities than those common to all four donors.

Sequencing was performed with immunoSEQ multiplex PCR; in TCRdb, only in-frame clones are kept and a portion is missing. The sample holds about 820,000 clones; about 92% are singletons and the top ten take approximately 25%. A remark on this clone: Its antigen is undetermined.

Naive CD8 cells comprised CD45RO-negative, CCR7-positively selected cells, excluding terminally differentiated effector memory CD45RA+ cells. Donors, without exception, were Caucasian adults residing in Nashville, Tennessee. Unmatched junction bases numbered 9, after V lost 8 bases and J lost 4 bases. Germline CDR1 SNHLY, CDR2 FYNNEI. The CDR3 contains 15 residues. This sequence originates from a man aged 25 to 45 in good health. The chain carries TRBV2 and TRBJ2-3, with TRBD2 identical over 10 bases. The source material was naive CD8+ T cells sorted from blood. The CDR3 nucleotides are TGTGCCAGCCGCCGGACTAGCGGAGGAGCAGATACGCAGTATTTT. Protein product: CASRRTSGGADTQYF.